These 22 T cell receptor beta chains were all obtained from the same sample, sequenced in a study of cytomegalovirus exposure and HLA in healthy donors. In the PCR, 60 Vbeta and 13 Jbeta primers were used. The repertoire was sequenced with immunoSEQ multiplex PCR; TCRdb's copy has only in-frame clones and lacks some. The sample lists roughly 90,000 clones, about 81% occurring once. Source material: PBMCs. These TCRs come from a man aged 18-30 years in good health and CMV-seronegative.

This clone has just a few counts. V gene TRBV6-5 combines with J gene TRBJ1-1; no firm D call. Germline CDR1 reads MNHEY; CDR2 reads SVGAGI. CDR3 length equals 12 residues. V was shortened by 4 bases and J by 5 bases, with 8 bases between the two germline ends. CDR3 DNA sequence: TGTGCCAGCAGTTTTTTCGGTACTGAAGCTTTCTTT. Its protein is CASSFFGTEAFF.

The chain recombines TRBV30 with TRBJ2-5, with 9 bases aligning to TRBD1. This CDR3 is built from 13 residues. V gave up 2 bases and J gave up 7 bases; unmatched junction bases: 5. Germline values: CDR1 GTSNPN, CDR2 SVGIG (reference sequence). The CDR3 is CAWSSRQGVTQYF. The CDR3 DNA reads TGTGCCTGGAGTTCCCGACAGGGGGTGACCCAGTACTTC.

This clone was observed a few times. V gene TRBV5-5 combines with J gene TRBJ2-1; a weak D match, TRBD2 (5 bases). The germline CDR1 and CDR2 sequences are SGHKS and YYEKEE (reference sequence). V gave up 4 bases and J gave up 0 bases, with 11 bases separating them. The CDR3 sequence is 15 residues long. The CDR3 region is CASSHQRSSYNEQFF. The CDR3 region has the DNA TGTGCCAGCAGCCATCAGCGGAGCTCCTACAATGAGCAGTTCTTC.

In this sample, this clone turned up a few times. This chain links TRBV5-1 with TRBJ2-7; D is possibly TRBD1 (6 bases). Germline V gene data show CDR1 as SGHRS and CDR2 as YFSETQ. V was clipped by 4 bases and J by 3 bases, with 11 bases between them. The CDR3 is made up of 13 amino acids. CDR3 sequence reads: CASSPRTVYEQYF. The CDR3 region has the DNA TGCGCCAGCAGCCCCCGGACAGTCTACGAGCAGTACTTC.

The chain joins TRBV19 to TRBJ2-2; 7 positions match TRBD1. The length of the CDR3 is 16 residues. The V gene end was trimmed by 5 bases and the J gene end by 4 bases; junction bases not matched to a gene: 10. Germline V gene data show CDR1 as LNHDA and CDR2 as SQIVND (reference sequence). The CDR3 DNA reads TGTGCCAGTAGTCCGCTCCGGCCAGGGGGCACCGGGGAGCTGTTTTTT. Protein product: CASSPLRPGGTGELFF.

V usage is TRBV28 and J usage is TRBJ1-1, with D unclear. The CDR3 has 15 amino acids. The ends were cut back, 7 bases at V and 1 base at J, with 16 bases in the middle. CDR1 is MDHEN and CDR2 is SYDVKM in the germline V gene. CDR3 coding DNA: TGTGCCAGCAACGAACGGACGGGAGAGAACACTGAAGCTTTCTTT. It yields the protein CASNERTGENTEAFF.

The J gene is TRBJ2-3, the V gene TRBV19; perhaps TRBD2 as D (6 bases). CDR3 size: 13 residues. Looked up from germline, CDR1 is LNHDA and CDR2 is SQIVND (reference sequence). Trimming took off 3 bases at V and 14 bases at J, with 18 bases between the two ends. CDR3 sequence (DNA): TGTGCCAGTAGTATCGGGAGTCAGTTAGTCCGGTATTTT. Protein sequence: CASSIGSQLVRYF.

The chain employs TRBV6-4 and TRBJ2-2; possibly TRBD2 for D (6 bases). This CDR3 has 17 amino acids. Germline assignment: CDR1 MRHNA and CDR2 SNTAGT. V was trimmed by 5 bases and J by 3 bases, leaving 19 bases between them. CDR3 region: CASSLAFTGGDTGELFF. CDR3 DNA: TGTGCCAGCAGTTTAGCATTCACCGGAGGGGACACCGGGGAGCTGTTTTTT.

V is TRBV28 and J is TRBJ1-3; D ambiguous. The CDR3 length is 16 residues. Germline V lookup: CDR1 MDHEN, CDR2 SYDVKM. The V and J ends lost 4 bases and 0 bases respectively, with 13 bases between them. The CDR3, as DNA: TGTGCCAGCAGTTCACCCGGGTCTAGCTCTGGAAACACCATATATTTT. It codes for CASSSPGSSSGNTIYF.

J is TRBJ2-7 and V is TRBV7-4, with TRBD2 identical over 12 bases. Germline V gene sequence: CDR1 SGHVT, CDR2 SQSDAQ. The CDR3 is 14 residues long. V was pared by 5 bases and J by 2 bases, with 1 base of the junction left unmatched. The chain's CDR3 is CASSPSGRAYEQYF. CDR3 nucleotides: TGTGCCAGCAGCCCTAGCGGGAGGGCCTACGAGCAGTACTTC.

This chain uses TRBV6-1 with TRBJ1-5; 8 bases agree with TRBD1. The CDR3 contains 18 residues. CDR1 and CDR2 (germline): MNHNS, SASEGT. V shed 2 bases, J shed 3 bases, and the junction held 12 bases outside the gene matches. The CDR3, as DNA: TGTGCCAGCAGTGAATTTCCGCCCGGGACAGGCGACAATCAGCCCCAGCATTTT. This translates into CASSEFPPGTGDNQPQHF.

J is TRBJ2-2 and V is TRBV19; D perhaps matches TRBD1 (6 bases). V lost 3 bases and J lost 4, with 12 bases in between. CDR1 and CDR2 from the germline V gene are LNHDA and SQIVND (reference sequence). The CDR3 contains 15 residues. The CDR3 bases are TGTGCCAGTAGTATCTCCTCAGGGGCCACCGGGGAGCTGTTTTTT. It translates to CASSISSGATGELFF.

The genes are TRBV7-9 and TRBJ2-7, with 14 nucleotides matching TRBD2. J was trimmed by 2 bases and V by 5 bases; bases with no gene match: 14. CDR1 is SEHNR and CDR2 is FQNEAQ in the germline V gene (reference sequence). This CDR3 has 19 amino acids. The CDR3 DNA follows: TGTGCCAGCAGCCAGACACCGGGACTAGCGGGAGTGGGTGCCTACGAGCAGTACTTC. It translates to CASSQTPGLAGVGAYEQYF.

This CDR3 is CASSQGLNQETQYF. The CDR3 region has the DNA TGTGCCAGCAGTCAGGGACTAAATCAAGAGACCCAGTACTTC. The V call is TRBV6-5, the J call TRBJ2-5; TRBD2 matches at 7 bases. CDR1 is MNHEY and CDR2 is SVGAGI in the germline V gene. CDR3 size: 14 residues. V lost 5 bases and J lost 2; bases outside the gene matches: 5.

The chain combines TRBV28 with TRBJ1-1; no definite D call. Germline V CDR1 and CDR2: MDHEN, SYDVKM. Trimming took off 3 bases at V and 7 bases at J, with 12 bases between the two ends. This CDR3 is 13 amino acids long. CDR3 nucleotide sequence: TGTGCCAGCAGTTTGGAGAGGGTTGGTGAAGCTTTCTTT. It is translated as CASSLERVGEAFF.

The chain carries TRBV6-6 and TRBJ1-1; the D gene is possibly TRBD1 (6 bases). Germline V lookup: CDR1 MNHNY, CDR2 SVGAGI (reference sequence). CDR3 size: 14 residues. Trimming stripped 5 bases from V and 2 bases from J, with 12 bases between. The CDR3 DNA reads TGTGCCAGCAGTATCGGGACACTTAACACTGAAGCTTTCTTT. Translated: CASSIGTLNTEAFF.

The V and J genes are TRBV30 and TRBJ1-3; D remains ambiguous. Germline V gene data show CDR1 as GTSNPN and CDR2 as SVGIG (reference sequence). V was trimmed by 4 bases and J by 2 bases, leaving 12 bases between them. The CDR3 contains 14 residues. This CDR3 reads CAWTTTGAGNTIYF. The CDR3 coding sequence is TGTGCCTGGACTACGACCGGGGCTGGAAACACCATATATTTT.

On this clone itself: Germline and junction disagree at one end, which may indicate a read error. The chain joins TRBV28 to TRBJ2-7, with 9 bases fitting TRBD1. Per germline, CDR1 MDHEN and CDR2 SYDVKM. The CDR3 is made up of 13 amino acids. CDR3 amino acids: CASSLLIEGGQGF. The CDR3 DNA reads TGTGCCAGCAGTTTATTAATCGAAGGGGGACAGGGCTTC.

V is TRBV27 and J is TRBJ1-1; no clear D gene. Germline CDR1 MNHEY, CDR2 SMNVEV (reference sequence). The germline V and J ends were trimmed by 8 bases and 5 bases, with 12 bases remaining between them. CDR3 length: 12 amino acids. The CDR3 loop is CASGVEGTEAFF. CDR3 bases: TGTGCCAGCGGAGTTGAAGGAACTGAAGCTTTCTTT.

The CDR3 nucleotides read TGTGCCAGCAGCGTAGCACAAAACGGGGCCAACGTCCTGACTTTC. Translated, it gives CASSVAQNGANVLTF. This rearrangement joins TRBV9 to TRBJ2-6; D ambiguous. This CDR3 has 15 residues. Trimming took 0 bases from V and 4 from J, leaving 8 bases between them. Germline V CDR1 and CDR2: SGDLS, YYNGEE. Using reference TRBV9 and TRBJ2-6 for the parts outside the CDR3, the full variable domain is DSGVTQTPKHLITATGQRVTLRCSPRSGDLSVYWYQQSLDQGLQFLIQYYNGEERAKGNILERFSAQQFPDLHSELNLSSLELGDSALYFCASSVAQNGANVLTFGAGSRLTVL.

This clone has a handful of counts. The chain carries TRBV25-1 and TRBJ1-6; D is unclear. This CDR3 region has 12 residues. Germline V gene data show CDR1 as MGHDK and CDR2 as SYGVNS. Deletions cut 4 bases from V and 7 bases from J, with 5 bases between. CDR3 sequence reads: CASSAINSPLHF. DNA of the CDR3: TGTGCCAGCAGTGCCATCAATTCACCCCTCCACTTT.

This clone was detected a few times. This chain links TRBV19 with TRBJ2-1; possibly TRBD2 for D (5 bases). Germline-derived CDR1 and CDR2 are LNHDA and SQIVND (reference sequence). There are 15 residues in the CDR3. V lost 2 bases, J lost 7 bases, and 15 bases lay in between. The CDR3 loop reads CASSITKGRRNEQFF. The CDR3 nucleotides read TGTGCCAGTAGTATAACGAAGGGTAGGAGGAATGAGCAGTTCTTC.